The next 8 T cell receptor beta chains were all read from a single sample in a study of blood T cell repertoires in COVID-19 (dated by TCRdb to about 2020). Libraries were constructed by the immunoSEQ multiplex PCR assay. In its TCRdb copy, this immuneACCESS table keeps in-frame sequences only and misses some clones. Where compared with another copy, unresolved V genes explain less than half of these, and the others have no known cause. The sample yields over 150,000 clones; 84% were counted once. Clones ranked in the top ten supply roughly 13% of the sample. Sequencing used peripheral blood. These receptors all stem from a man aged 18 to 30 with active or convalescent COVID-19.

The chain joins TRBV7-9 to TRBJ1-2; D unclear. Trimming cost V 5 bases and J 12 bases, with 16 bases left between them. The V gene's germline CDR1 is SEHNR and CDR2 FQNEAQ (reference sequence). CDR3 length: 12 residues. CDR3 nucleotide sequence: TGTGCCAGCAGCCCCCACACTCCTCAGGACACCTTC. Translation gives CASSPHTPQDTF.

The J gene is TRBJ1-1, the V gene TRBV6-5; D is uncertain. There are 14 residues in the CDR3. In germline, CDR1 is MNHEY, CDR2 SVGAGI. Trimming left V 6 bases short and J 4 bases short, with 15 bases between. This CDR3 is CASSSSVRFTEAFF. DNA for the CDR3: TGTGCCAGCAGCTCGTCGGTGCGGTTCACTGAAGCTTTCTTT.

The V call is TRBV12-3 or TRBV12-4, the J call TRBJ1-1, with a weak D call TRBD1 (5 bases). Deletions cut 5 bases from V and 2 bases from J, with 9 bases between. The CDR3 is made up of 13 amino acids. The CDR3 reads CASSPTENTEAFF. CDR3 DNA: TGTGCCAGCAGTCCGACAGAAAACACTGAAGCTTTCTTT.

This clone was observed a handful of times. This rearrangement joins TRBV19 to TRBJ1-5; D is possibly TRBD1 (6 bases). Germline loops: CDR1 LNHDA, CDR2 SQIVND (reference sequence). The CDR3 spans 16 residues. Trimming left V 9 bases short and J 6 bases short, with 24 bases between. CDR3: CASDFQGKRLSQPQHF. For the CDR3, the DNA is TGTGCCAGCGATTTCCAGGGGAAAAGGCTTAGTCAGCCCCAGCATTTT. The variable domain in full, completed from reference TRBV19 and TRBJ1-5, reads DGGITQSPKYLFRKEGQNVTLSCEQNLNHDAMYWYRQDPGQGLRLIYYSQIVNDFQKGDIAEGYSVSREKKESFPLTVTSAQKNPTAFYLCASDFQGKRLSQPQHFGDGTRLSIL.

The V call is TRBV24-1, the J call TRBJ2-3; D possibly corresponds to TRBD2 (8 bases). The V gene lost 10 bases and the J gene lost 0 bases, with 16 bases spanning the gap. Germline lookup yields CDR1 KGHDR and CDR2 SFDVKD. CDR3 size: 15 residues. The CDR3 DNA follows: TGTGCCACTCGGGAGGGGACAGCTAGCACAGATACGCAGTATTTT. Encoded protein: CATREGTASTDTQYF.

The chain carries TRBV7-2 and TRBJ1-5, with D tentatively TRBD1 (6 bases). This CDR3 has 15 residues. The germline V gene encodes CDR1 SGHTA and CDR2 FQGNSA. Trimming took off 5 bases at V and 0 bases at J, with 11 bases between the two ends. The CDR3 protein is CASSRYRDSNQPQHF. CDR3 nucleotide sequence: TGTGCCAGCAGCCGTTACAGGGATAGCAATCAGCCCCAGCATTTT.

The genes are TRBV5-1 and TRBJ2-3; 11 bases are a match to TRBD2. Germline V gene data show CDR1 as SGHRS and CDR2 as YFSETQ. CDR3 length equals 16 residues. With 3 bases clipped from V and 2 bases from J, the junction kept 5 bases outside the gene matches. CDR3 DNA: TGCGCCAGCAGCTCCCTGACTAGCGGGACCACAGATACGCAGTATTTT. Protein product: CASSSLTSGTTDTQYF. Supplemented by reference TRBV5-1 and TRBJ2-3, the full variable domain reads KAGVTQTPRYLIKTRGQQVTLSCSPISGHRSVSWYQQTPGQGLQFLFEYFSETQRNKGNFPGRFSGRQFSNSRSEMNVSTLELGDSALYLCASSSLTSGTTDTQYFGPGTRLTVL.

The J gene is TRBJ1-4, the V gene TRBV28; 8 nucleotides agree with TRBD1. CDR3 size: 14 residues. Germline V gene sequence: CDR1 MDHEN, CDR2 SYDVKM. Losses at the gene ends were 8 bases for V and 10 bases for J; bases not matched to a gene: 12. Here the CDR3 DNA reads TGTGCCAGCGCTTCGCAGGGGGCGACTGGAAAACTGTTTTTT. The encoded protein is CASASQGATGKLFF.